Given below is one TCR beta chain in context. Its antigen is not identified. V gave up 6 bases and J gave up 0 bases; unmatched junction bases: 11. CDR3 length: 17 amino acids. In germline, CDR1 is MDHEN, CDR2 SYDVKM. The record originates from a study of T cells in Graves' hyperthyroidism and ophthalmopathy. Study-level points and caveats: Model output signaled ophthalmopathy a median 6.5 months ahead of onset.

There were TCR beta CDR3 regions amplified from RNA transcripts. TCR CDR3 regions were first amplified by RT-PCR with HTBI primers. One entry per CDR3 protein, called by TCRdb with MiXCR from the multiplex PCR reads. The sample records 690,000 or so distinct CDR3 sequences, roughly a sixth being singletons. PBMCs came from less than 11 ml fresh peripheral blood. The rearrangement joins TRBV28 to TRBJ1-3, with TRBD1 identical over 7 bases. The origin of this receptor is a woman in her fifties or sixties with Graves' hyperthyroidism that later progressed to Graves' ophthalmopathy. The sample taken for sequencing was blood. As DNA, the CDR3 is TGTGCCAGCAGGGGCCAGGGGGTCTCCCTCTCTGGAAACACCATATATTTT. It encodes CASRGQGVSLSGNTIYF.